The clone carrying this TCR beta chain was counted once. Its antigen is as yet unknown. The data were obtained in a study of CD8+CD57+ T cells in acquired aplastic anemia. Study at large: Average DNA yield from sorted CD4+ and CD8+ cells was around 3.2 ug.

Germline V gives CDR1 SGDLS, CDR2 YYNGEE. The J segment lost 5 bases and the V segment lost 2 bases, leaving 5 bases of the junction unmatched. This CDR3 is 14 amino acids long. Patients chosen for sequencing had shown CD8+CD57+ cell expansion by flow cytometry. At the time of blood sampling, patients had not yet received any therapy. Profiles of TCR beta VDJ and CDR3 were generated from a genomic DNA template. TCRdb reprocessed the reads with MiXCR, giving one entry per CDR3 protein. The profile shows approximately 120,000 distinct CDR3 sequences, almost 40% of them singletons. General observations from the study: Researchers reported that CD8+ Simpson's diversity was not significantly different in patients versus controls. Roughly 31 CD8+ CDR3 sequences were shared between patients and controls.

This receptor was taken from a human donor with aplastic anemia. The genes are TRBV9 and TRBJ2-5; TRBD1 aligns across 8 bases. The sequenced material came from sorted CD4+, CD8+, or CD8+CD57+ T cells (not recorded which) from PBMCs. CDR3 coding DNA: TGTGCCAGCAGCGTCCAGGGGGCGGGGGAGACCCAGTACTTC. Encoded protein: CASSVQGAGETQYF.